Listed below are T cell receptor beta chains from one sample, sequenced in a study of OX40 agonist ivuxolimab in advanced cancers. The data were produced by immunoSEQ multiplex PCR, yet TCRdb's version contains in-frame clones alone and is incomplete. Among 20,000 to 25,000 clones listed, around 80% were seen once. The material sequenced was CD4+ or CD8+ T cells sorted from blood, taken in a trial of the OX40 agonist ivuxolimab. The origin of the receptors is an adult with an advanced solid tumor such as melanoma, head and neck, liver or kidney cancer. Each CDR3 is given with its conserved first and last residue. A D gene is named only where the DNA matches it firmly. Size tells how often a clone was seen (once, few, many) or the class of an expanded clone, and some rows leave it out.

CDR3nt,CDR3aa,abundance,v_gene,d_gene,j_gene
TGTGCCAGCAAACAGGGACAGAACACTGAAGCTTTCTTT,CASKQGQNTEAFF,NA,TRBV5-4,NA,TRBJ1-1
TGTGCCAGTACTCGGTCACAACATCCCTTGTTAGGGAGGACCGGGGAGCTGTTTTTT,CASTRSQHPLLGRTGELFF,NA,TRBV19,NA,TRBJ2-2
TGCAGCGTCCAACCGGGGGGAGTGAACACTGAAGCTTTCTTT,CSVQPGGVNTEAFF,NA,TRBV29-1,NA,TRBJ1-1
TGTGCCTGGAGCAGGGGGGTCAATTATGGCTACACCTTC,CAWSRGVNYGYTF,NA,TRBV30,TRBD1,TRBJ1-2
TGTGCCAGCGCCTTCATGAGAACAGGCAGCAATCAGCCCCGGCATTTT,CASAFMRTGSNQPRHF,once,TRBV2,NA,TRBJ1-5
TGTGCCAGCAGCTCTATCGGACAGAAAGTAATCAACTACGAGCAGTACTTC,CASSSIGQKVINYEQYF,NA,TRBV5-8,NA,TRBJ2-7
TGTGCCAGCAGCTTTCGGGGAAGCCGCACTGAAGCTTTCTTT,CASSFRGSRTEAFF,NA,TRBV5-8,NA,TRBJ1-1
TGTGCCAGCAGCCCTGGGACAGGGGCAGGAACAGAGACCCAGTACTTC,CASSPGTGAGTETQYF,NA,TRBV7-3,TRBD1,TRBJ2-5
TGTGCCACTCCGGGCGGGCGGGAGACCGGGGAGCTGTTTTTT,CATPGGRETGELFF,few,TRBV19,TRBD2,TRBJ2-2
TGTGCCAGCAGCTTAAACGGCCCCGCGGCCTACACCTTC,CASSLNGPAAYTF,once,TRBV7-9,NA,TRBJ1-2
TGTGCCAGCAGCAGCACAGGGGCTTCCTACGAGCAGTACTTC,CASSSTGASYEQYF,NA,TRBV5-6,TRBD1,TRBJ2-7